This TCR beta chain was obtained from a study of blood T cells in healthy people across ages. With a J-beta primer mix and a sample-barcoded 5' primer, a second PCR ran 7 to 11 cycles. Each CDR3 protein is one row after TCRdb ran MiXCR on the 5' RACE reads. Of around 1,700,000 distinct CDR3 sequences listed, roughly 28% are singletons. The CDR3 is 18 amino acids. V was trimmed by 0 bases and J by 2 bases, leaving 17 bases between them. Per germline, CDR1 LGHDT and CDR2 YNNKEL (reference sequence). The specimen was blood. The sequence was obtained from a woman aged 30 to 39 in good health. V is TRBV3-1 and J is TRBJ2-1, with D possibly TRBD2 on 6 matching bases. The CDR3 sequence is CASSQDLLGRSAYNEQFF. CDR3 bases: TGTGCCAGCAGCCAAGATCTGCTGGGGAGGAGCGCCTACAATGAGCAGTTCTTC.